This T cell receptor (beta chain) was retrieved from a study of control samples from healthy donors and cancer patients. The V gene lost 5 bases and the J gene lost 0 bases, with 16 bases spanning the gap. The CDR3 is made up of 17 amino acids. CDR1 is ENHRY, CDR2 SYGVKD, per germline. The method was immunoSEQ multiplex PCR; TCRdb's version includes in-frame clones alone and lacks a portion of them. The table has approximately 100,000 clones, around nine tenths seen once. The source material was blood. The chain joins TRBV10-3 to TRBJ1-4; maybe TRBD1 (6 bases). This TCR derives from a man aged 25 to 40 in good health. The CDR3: CAISSNRVTATNEKLFF. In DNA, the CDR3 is TGTGCCATCAGTTCTAACAGGGTTACGGCAACTAATGAAAAACTGTTTTTT.